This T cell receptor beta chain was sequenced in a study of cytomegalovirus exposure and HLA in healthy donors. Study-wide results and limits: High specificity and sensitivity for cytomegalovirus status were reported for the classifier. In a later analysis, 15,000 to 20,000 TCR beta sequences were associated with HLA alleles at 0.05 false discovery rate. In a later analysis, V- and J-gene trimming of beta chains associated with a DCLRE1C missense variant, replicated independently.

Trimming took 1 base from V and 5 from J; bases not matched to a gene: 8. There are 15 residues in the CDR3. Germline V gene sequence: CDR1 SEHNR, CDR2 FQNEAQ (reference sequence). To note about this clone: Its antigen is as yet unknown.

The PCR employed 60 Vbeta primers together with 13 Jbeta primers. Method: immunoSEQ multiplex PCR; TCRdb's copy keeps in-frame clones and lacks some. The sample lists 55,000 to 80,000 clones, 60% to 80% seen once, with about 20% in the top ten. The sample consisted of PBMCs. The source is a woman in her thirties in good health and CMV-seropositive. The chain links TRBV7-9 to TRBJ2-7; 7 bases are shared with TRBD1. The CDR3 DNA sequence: TGTGCCAGCAGCTTAGGTGGACAGGTCGTGGACGAGCAGTACTTC. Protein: CASSLGGQVVDEQYF.